The rows below give T cell receptor beta chains drawn from one sample of a study of OX40 agonist ivuxolimab in advanced cancers. TCRdb's table, derived via immunoSEQ multiplex PCR, lists solely in-frame clones and lacks some. The sample has approximately 18,000 clones, 65% to 85% seen once. Material: CD4+ or CD8+ T cells sorted from blood, obtained in a trial of the OX40 agonist ivuxolimab. These receptors all come from an adult with an advanced solid tumor such as melanoma, head and neck, liver or kidney cancer. The CDR3 runs from the conserved cysteine through the conserved F or W. D genes are given only for firm matches. The listing skips clone size in some rows; elsewhere it reads once, few, many or a size class.

>TRBJ1-4|TRBV10-3|NA|NA
CAAGGGTNEKLFF
TGTGCCGCTGGGGGGGGGACTAATGAAAAACTGTTTTTT
>TRBJ2-7|TRBV5-6|NA|NA
CASSPGSYEQYF
TGTGCCAGCAGCCCAGGGTCTTACGAGCAGTACTTC
>TRBJ1-1|TRBV21-1|once|NA
CASSQGQPGMLNTEAFF
TGTGCCAGCAGCCAGGGACAGCCGGGAATGCTGAACACTGAAGCTTTCTTT
>TRBJ1-2|TRBV9|NA|NA
CASSASDYTF
TGTGCCAGCAGCGCCTCCGACTACACCTTC
>TRBJ1-4|TRBV2|NA|NA
CASSDWGHFSTTNEKLFF
TGTGCCAGCAGTGATTGGGGACACTTCTCAACAACTAATGAAAAACTGTTTTTT
>TRBJ1-5|TRBV11-1|NA|TRBD1
CASSHNRGGDQPQHF
TGTGCCAGCAGCCATAACAGGGGAGGGGATCAGCCCCAGCATTTT
>TRBJ1-5|TRBV7-9|NA|NA
CASSLGTSQPQHF
TGTGCCAGCAGCCTAGGGACGAGCCAGCCCCAGCATTTT
>TRBJ1-1|TRBV6-6|NA|NA
CASSLGIPEAFF
TGTGCCAGCAGTTTAGGGATTCCTGAAGCTTTCTTT
>TRBJ2-1|TRBV5-4|NA|NA
CASSLVLATYNEQFF
TGTGCCAGCAGCTTGGTTCTAGCGACCTACAATGAGCAGTTCTTC
>TRBJ2-7|TRBV11-2|NA|NA
CASSQATVDEQYF
TGTGCCAGCAGCCAAGCTACGGTGGACGAGCAGTACTTC
>TRBJ2-7|TRBV27|NA|NA
CASSSSLNEQYF
TGTGCCAGCAGTTCCTCTCTCAACGAGCAGTACTTC
>TRBJ1-6|TRBV6-6|NA|NA
CASTLGGVGYSPLHF
TGTGCCAGCACCCTTGGGGGGGTGGGTTATTCACCCCTCCACTTT
>TRBJ1-5|TRBV4-3|once|NA
CASSQDPYQPQHF
TGCGCCAGCAGCCAAGATCCGTATCAGCCCCAGCATTTT
>TRBJ1-1|TRBV27|once|NA
CASSLVEQGKTEAFF
TGTGCCAGCAGTTTAGTTGAGCAGGGAAAAACTGAAGCTTTCTTT
>TRBJ2-5|TRBV27|NA|NA
CASSQGAGETQYF
TGTGCCAGCAGTCAAGGGGCGGGGGAGACCCAGTACTTC
>TRBJ2-7|TRBV19|NA|NA
CASSIGGGLEQYF
TGTGCCAGTAGTATAGGTGGAGGGTTGGAGCAGTACTTC
>TRBJ1-1|TRBV5-5|NA|NA
CASSQTDDTEAFF
TGTGCCAGCAGTCAGACAGACGACACTGAAGCTTTCTTT
>TRBJ2-7|TRBV10-1|NA|TRBD2
CASSKTSGGYEQYF
TGCGCCAGCAGCAAGACTAGCGGAGGCTACGAGCAGTACTTC
>TRBJ2-7|TRBV27|NA|TRBD2
CASSAGGPYEQYF
TGTGCCAGCAGTGCGGGGGGCCCGTACGAGCAGTACTTC
>TRBJ2-3|TRBV13|NA|TRBD1
CASSLVQGVDTQYF
TGTGCCAGCAGCTTAGTACAGGGGGTAGATACGCAGTATTTT
>TRBJ1-5|TRBV7-3|NA|NA
CASSLEGSLLHPPQHF
TGTGCCAGCAGTCTCGAGGGGTCCCTTCTTCATCCGCCCCAGCATTTT
>TRBJ2-5|TRBV6-5|NA|TRBD2
CASSYSGGRETQYF
TGTGCCAGCAGTTACTCCGGCGGGAGAGAGACCCAGTACTTC
>TRBJ2-2|TRBV10-3|NA|NA
CAIRESSGELFF
TGTGCCATCAGGGAGTCGTCCGGGGAGCTGTTTTTT
>TRBJ2-7|TRBV5-4|few|NA
CASSLELGEQYF
TGTGCCAGCAGCTTGGAACTTGGCGAGCAGTACTTC
>TRBJ1-5|TRBV7-9|few|TRBD1
CASSSTGGAGNQPQHF
TGTGCCAGCAGTTCGACAGGGGGCGCCGGCAATCAGCCCCAGCATTTT
>TRBJ1-2|TRBV4-2|NA|NA
CASSQLGQVNYGYTF
TGTGCCAGCAGCCAGTTAGGGCAGGTTAACTATGGCTACACCTTC
>TRBJ2-2|TRBV7-9|NA|NA
CASSPPGLITGELFF
TGTGCCAGCAGCCCACCCGGGCTGATCACCGGGGAGCTGTTTTTT
>TRBJ2-1|TRBV12-5|NA|TRBD2
CASGPGLAGANEQFF
TGTGCTAGTGGTCCAGGACTAGCGGGGGCCAATGAGCAGTTCTTC
>TRBJ1-2|TRBV11-2|NA|TRBD1
CASSLDRGTGEGYGYTF
TGTGCCAGCAGCCTAGATAGGGGGACAGGGGAAGGTTATGGCTACACCTTC
>TRBJ2-7|TRBV29-1|NA|NA
CSVIPQDGLYEQYF
TGCAGCGTTATCCCCCAGGATGGGTTGTACGAGCAGTACTTC
>TRBJ2-7|TRBV27|NA|NA
CASSPYGSSYEQYF
TGTGCCAGCAGTCCCTACGGCAGCTCCTACGAGCAGTACTTC
>TRBJ2-6|TRBV6-1|few|NA
CASSEGSGANVLTF
TGTGCCAGCAGTGAGGGCTCTGGGGCCAACGTCCTGACTTTC
>TRBJ1-1|TRBV27|NA|NA
CASSFLTGSTEAFF
TGTGCCAGCAGTTTTCTGACCGGGAGCACTGAAGCTTTCTTT
>TRBJ2-1|TRBV27|once|TRBD2
CASSQLAGGPNEQFF
TGTGCCAGCAGTCAGCTAGCGGGGGGGCCCAATGAGCAGTTCTTC
>TRBJ2-1|TRBV6-6|NA|TRBD1
CASSLGQGAMNEQFF
TGTGCCAGCAGTTTAGGGCAGGGGGCTATGAATGAGCAGTTCTTC
>TRBJ1-1|TRBV30|NA|NA
CAWDWGPGTEAFF
TGTGCCTGGGATTGGGGGCCTGGGACTGAAGCTTTCTTT
>TRBJ1-1|TRBV15|NA|NA
CATSLLPHTEAFF
TGTGCCACCAGTCTCCTTCCCCACACTGAAGCTTTCTTT
>TRBJ1-2|TRBV4-3|NA|NA
CASSQDLRGDYGYTF
TGCGCCAGCAGCCAAGATCTTAGGGGAGACTATGGCTACACCTTC
>TRBJ2-3|TRBV27|NA|TRBD1
CASSFTPSRGDTQYF
TGTGCCAGCAGTTTCACCCCGAGCAGGGGGGATACGCAGTATTTT
>TRBJ2-1|TRBV27|NA|TRBD2
CASTPASGTYNEQFF
TGTGCCAGCACCCCCGCTAGCGGGACCTACAATGAGCAGTTCTTC
>TRBJ2-1|TRBV27|medium-sized|TRBD1
CASRDIGQGVRGEQFF
TGTGCCAGCCGCGATATCGGACAGGGGGTTAGGGGTGAGCAGTTCTTC
>TRBJ1-6|TRBV6-1|NA|TRBD1
CASSDGTANSPLHF
TGTGCCAGCAGTGACGGGACAGCTAATTCACCCCTCCACTTT
>TRBJ1-1|TRBV7-3|NA|NA
CASSLYEGLDTEAFF
TGTGCCAGCAGCTTATATGAAGGGTTGGACACTGAAGCTTTCTTT
>TRBJ1-1|TRBV10-3|NA|NA
CAISEDADTEAFF
TGTGCCATCAGTGAAGACGCGGACACTGAAGCTTTCTTT
>TRBJ1-6|TRBV5-8|NA|NA
CASSLGLNSPLHF
TGTGCCAGCAGCTTGGGACTTAATTCACCCCTCCACTTT
>TRBJ1-1|TRBV13|NA|NA
CASSLAQGPKGTEAFF
TGTGCCAGCAGCTTAGCCCAGGGTCCTAAGGGCACTGAAGCTTTCTTT
>TRBJ1-5|TRBV2|NA|NA
CASSDGQDDIINQPQHF
TGTGCCAGCAGTGATGGGCAGGACGATATAATCAATCAGCCCCAGCATTTT
>TRBJ1-5|TRBV27|few|NA
CASSLPGQPQHF
TGTGCCAGCAGTTTACCAGGACAGCCCCAGCATTTT
>TRBJ1-1|TRBV5-1|NA|NA
CASSLGVLTEAFF
TGCGCCAGCAGCTTGGGGGTTCTCACTGAAGCTTTCTTT
>TRBJ2-1|TRBV6-5|NA|TRBD2
CASSYASGYNEQFF
TGTGCCAGCAGTTATGCTAGCGGCTACAATGAGCAGTTCTTC
>TRBJ2-7|TRBV6-1|NA|TRBD1
CASSELWGSWGQQSSYEQYF
TGTGCCAGCAGTGAATTATGGGGGAGCTGGGGACAGCAATCCTCCTACGAGCAGTACTTC
>TRBJ2-1|TRBV4-2|NA|TRBD2
CASSHLPGGDNEQFF
TGTGCCAGCAGCCACCTTCCGGGGGGGGATAATGAGCAGTTCTTC
>TRBJ2-5|TRBV25-1|NA|TRBD2
CASSEYTSGPPETQYF
TGTGCCAGCAGTGAATACACTAGCGGGCCTCCAGAGACCCAGTACTTC